The clone carrying this T cell receptor (beta chain) has ten or more counts. Its cognate antigen is unknown. The authors built TCR beta libraries using iRepertoire HTBI primers and Arm-PCR of CDR3 regions. TCRdb called the multiplex PCR reads again in MiXCR, with one record for every CDR3 protein. The table includes about 440,000 distinct CDR3 sequences, 16% detected once. In germline, CDR1 is MDHEN, CDR2 SYDVKM. CDR3 size: 15 residues. The V end lost 6 bases, the J end lost 5 bases, and 17 bases lay between the germline ends. Time point specified: newly diagnosed GD, antithyroid drugs for less than 3 months. From PBMCs, RNA was extracted and then used to make the TCR library. The data were obtained in a study of regulatory T cells in long-lasting Graves disease. Study in general: Graves' cases, newly diagnosed, had used antithyroid drugs under 3 months.

Study-level results: Persistent disease preferred TRBV28, TRBJ1-2 and TRBJ2-5.

In addition, the sample was reused for a study of T cells in Graves' hyperthyroidism and ophthalmopathy. Turning to that study: No ophthalmopathy progression within 18 months constituted stable Graves' hyperthyroidism. First-round RT-PCR of the TCR CDR3 relied on the HTBI primer set.

This clonotype originated in a woman aged 25-40 years with Graves disease. The rearrangement links TRBV28 to TRBJ1-5; D perhaps matches TRBD1 (5 bases). This material consisted of peripheral blood mononuclear cells (PBMCs), taken at new diagnosis, from a patient treated with antithyroid drugs. Here the CDR3 DNA reads TGTGCCAGCAGGCATACAGGCTTCAGGGATCAGCCCCAGCATTTT. It specifies CASRHTGFRDQPQHF.